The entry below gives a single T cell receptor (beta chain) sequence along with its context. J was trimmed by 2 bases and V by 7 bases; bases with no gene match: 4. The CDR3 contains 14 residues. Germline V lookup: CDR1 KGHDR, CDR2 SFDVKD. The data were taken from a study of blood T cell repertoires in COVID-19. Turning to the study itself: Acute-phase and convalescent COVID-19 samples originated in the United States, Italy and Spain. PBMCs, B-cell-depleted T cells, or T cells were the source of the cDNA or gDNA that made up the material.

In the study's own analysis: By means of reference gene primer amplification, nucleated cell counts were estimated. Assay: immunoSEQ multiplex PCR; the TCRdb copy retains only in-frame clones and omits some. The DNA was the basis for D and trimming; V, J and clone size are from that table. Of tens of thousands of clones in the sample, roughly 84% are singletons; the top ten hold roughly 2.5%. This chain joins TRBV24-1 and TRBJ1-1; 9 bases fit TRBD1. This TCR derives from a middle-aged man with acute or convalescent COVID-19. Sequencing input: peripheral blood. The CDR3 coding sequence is TGTGCCACCAGGACAGGGGGGACCAACACTGAAGCTTTCTTT. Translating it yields CATRTGGTNTEAFF.